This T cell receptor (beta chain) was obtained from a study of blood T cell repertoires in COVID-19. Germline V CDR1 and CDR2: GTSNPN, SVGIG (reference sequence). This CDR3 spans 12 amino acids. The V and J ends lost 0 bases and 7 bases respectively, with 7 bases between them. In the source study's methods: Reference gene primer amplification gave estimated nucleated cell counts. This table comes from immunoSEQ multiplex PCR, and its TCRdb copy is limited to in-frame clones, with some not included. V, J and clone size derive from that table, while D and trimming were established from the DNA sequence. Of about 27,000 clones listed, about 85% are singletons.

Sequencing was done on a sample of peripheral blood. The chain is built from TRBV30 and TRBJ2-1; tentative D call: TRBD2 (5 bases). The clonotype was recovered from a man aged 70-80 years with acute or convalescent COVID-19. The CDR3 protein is CAWSVRENEQFF. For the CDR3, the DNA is TGTGCCTGGAGTGTACGGGAAAATGAGCAGTTCTTC. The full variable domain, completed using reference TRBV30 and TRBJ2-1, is SQTIHQWPATLVQPVGSPLSLECTVEGTSNPNLYWYRQAAGRGLQLLFYSVGIGQISSEVPQNLSASRPQDRQFILSSKKLLLSDSGFYLCAWSVRENEQFFGPGTRLTVL.